This TCR beta chain stems from a study of CD8 T cells in ankylosing spondylitis. This clonotype occurred a few times. TCRdb reanalysed the 5' RACE reads using MiXCR and keeps one entry per CDR3 protein. The data contain 200,000 to 250,000 distinct CDR3 sequences, under 8.5% of them singletons. The CDR3 runs to 15 residues. CDR1 SGHRS and CDR2 YFSETQ come from the germline V gene. Trimming cost V 5 bases and J 6 bases; bases outside gene matches: 12. Sequences were obtained from blood, either unsorted or a sorted T cell fraction (not recorded which). This TCR came from a female donor with ankylosing spondylitis or in good health (not recorded which). The chain uses TRBV5-1 and TRBJ2-7, with 9 bases aligning to TRBD2. The CDR3 sequence is CASRNLAGDGGEQYF. DNA for the CDR3: TGCGCCAGCAGGAACTTAGCGGGAGACGGGGGCGAGCAGTACTTC.